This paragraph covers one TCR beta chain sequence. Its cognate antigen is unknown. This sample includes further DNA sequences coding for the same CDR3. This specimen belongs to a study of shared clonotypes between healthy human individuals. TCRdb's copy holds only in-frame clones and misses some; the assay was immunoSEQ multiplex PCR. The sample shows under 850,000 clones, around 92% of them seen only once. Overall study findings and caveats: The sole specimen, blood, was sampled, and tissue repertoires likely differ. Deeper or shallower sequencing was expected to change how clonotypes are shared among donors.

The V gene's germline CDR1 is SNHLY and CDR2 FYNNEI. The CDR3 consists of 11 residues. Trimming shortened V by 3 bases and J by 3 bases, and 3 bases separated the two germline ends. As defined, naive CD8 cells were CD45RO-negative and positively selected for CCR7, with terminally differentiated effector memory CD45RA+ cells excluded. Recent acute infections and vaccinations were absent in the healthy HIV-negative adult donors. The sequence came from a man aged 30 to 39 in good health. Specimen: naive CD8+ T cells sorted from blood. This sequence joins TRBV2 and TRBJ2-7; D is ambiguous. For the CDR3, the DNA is TGTGCCAGCAGTGATAGCTACGAGCAGTACTTC. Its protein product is CASSDSYEQYF.